The 26 T cell receptor beta chains below were found in one sample sequenced in a study of T cells after yellow fever vaccination. TCRdb re-called the 5' RACE reads through MiXCR, storing one row per CDR3 protein. The sample holds approximately 74,000 distinct CDR3 sequences, approximately 6.5% seen once. The sequencing here drew on CD8+ T cells sorted from PBMCs, taken 5 to 6 days after the first yellow fever vaccination. All receptors derive from a man aged 18-30 years who received the YFV17D yellow fever vaccine.

The chain uses TRBV5-6 and TRBJ2-1; 8 nucleotides agree with TRBD1. CDR1 is SGHDT, CDR2 YYEEEE, per germline. The J segment lost 8 bases and the V segment lost 2 bases, leaving 6 bases of the junction unmatched. The CDR3 covers 14 residues. This CDR3 reads CASSLMDREDEQFF. The CDR3 DNA sequence: TGTGCCAGCAGCTTAATGGACAGGGAGGATGAGCAGTTCTTC.

V and J are TRBV5-1 and TRBJ2-7; D could derive from TRBD1 or TRBD2 (5 bases each). CDR1 is SGHRS, CDR2 YFSETQ, per germline. The CDR3 consists of 14 residues. V was cut by 4 bases and J by 2 bases, with 13 bases left in between. CDR3 sequence reads: CASSLGDGAYEQYF. CDR3 sequence (DNA): TGCGCCAGCAGCCTGGGGGACGGGGCCTACGAGCAGTACTTC.

Many counts were recorded for this clonotype. The chain employs TRBV24-1 and TRBJ2-2, with a weak D call TRBD2 (6 bases). The V end was cut by 4 bases, the J end by 1 base, with 12 bases between. The CDR3 contains 16 residues. The germline CDR1 and CDR2 sequences are KGHDR and SFDVKD. The CDR3 nucleotides read TGTGCCACCAGTGACTACCGGGACTGGAACACCGGGGAGCTGTTTTTT. Translating gives CATSDYRDWNTGELFF.

In DNA form, the CDR3 reads TGTGCCAGCACAGGCCTCGGAGCGGGGGGCCTCCAAGAGACCCAGTACTTC. It codes for CASTGLGAGGLQETQYF. The rearrangement joins TRBV7-9 to TRBJ2-5; 9 nucleotides align to TRBD2. The CDR3 is 17 amino acids. Germline values: CDR1 SEHNR, CDR2 FQNEAQ (reference sequence). The V segment lost 7 bases and the J segment 1 base; nucleotides outside the gene matches: 13.

This chain links TRBV19 with TRBJ1-1; no reliable D call. V gave up 6 bases and J gave up 0 bases, with 8 bases separating them. The CDR3 has 13 amino acids. The V gene's germline CDR1 is LNHDA and CDR2 SQIVND (reference sequence). The CDR3 nucleotides are TGTGCCAGTAGAGGTGCCTTGAACACTGAAGCTTTCTTT. Its translation is CASRGALNTEAFF.

This clonotype was detected many times. The chain couples TRBV10-3 to TRBJ2-1; TRBD2 aligns across 13 bases. The ends lost 6 bases at V and 0 bases at J; junction bases unmatched: 2. CDR3 length: 16 amino acids. The germline gives CDR1 ENHRY, CDR2 SYGVKD. CDR3: CAISGTSGVSYNEQFF. For the CDR3, the DNA is TGTGCCATCAGCGGGACTAGCGGGGTCTCCTACAATGAGCAGTTCTTC.

This clonotype appeared a few times. V gene TRBV6-1 combines with J gene TRBJ1-1; 8 bases map to TRBD1. The CDR3 has 15 amino acids. Trimming cost V 6 bases and J 4 bases; bases outside gene matches: 10. From germline, CDR1 is MNHNS and CDR2 SASEGT. Here the CDR3 reads CASRFLTGGATEAFF. CDR3 nucleotides: TGTGCCAGCAGATTCCTAACAGGGGGTGCCACTGAAGCTTTCTTT.

The V and J genes are TRBV5-4 and TRBJ2-5; D gene uncertain. Trimming left V 4 bases short and J 5 bases short, with 6 bases between. The CDR3 contains 11 residues. From germline, CDR1 is SGHNT and CDR2 YYREEE (reference sequence). The CDR3 reads CASSGSETQYF. CDR3 DNA: TGTGCCAGCAGCGGATCGGAGACCCAGTACTTC.

About this clonotype: A junction end diverges from the germline sequence, so it may reflect a read error. The chain employs TRBV4-3 and TRBJ2-3; D is possibly TRBD1 (6 bases). CDR3 length: 16 amino acids. The germline V gene encodes CDR1 LGHNA and CDR2 YSLEER. The CDR3 coding sequence is TGCGCCAGCAGCCCTGGGCAGGGGATGAGCACGGATACGCAGTATTTT. Translated: CASSPGQGMSTDTQYF.

This clonotype was seen more than once but under ten times. V and J are TRBV7-6 and TRBJ1-4; perhaps TRBD1 as D (6 bases). Germline-derived CDR1 and CDR2 are SGHVS and FNYEAQ. Trimming left V 5 bases short and J 3 bases short, with 13 bases between. This CDR3 is 15 amino acids long. Here the CDR3 reads CASSQLGGSNEKLFF. CDR3 bases: TGTGCCAGCAGCCAACTAGGGGGGTCTAATGAAAAACTGTTTTTT. The whole variable domain, filled in from reference TRBV7-6 and TRBJ1-4, reads GAGVSQSPRYKVTKRGQDVALRCDPISGHVSLYWYRQALGQGPEFLTYFNYEAQQDKSGLPNDRFSAERPEGSISTLTIQRTEQRDSAMYRCASSQLGGSNEKLFFGSGTQLSVL.

The genes are TRBV5-4 and TRBJ2-1, with 12 bases aligning to TRBD1. Per the germline V gene, CDR1 is SGHNT and CDR2 is YYREEE (reference sequence). Losses at the gene ends were 4 bases for V and 10 bases for J; bases not matched to a gene: 12. This CDR3 is built from 16 residues. CDR3 region: CASSTMGQGAQWEQFF. CDR3 DNA sequence: TGTGCCAGCAGCACCATGGGACAGGGGGCGCAATGGGAGCAGTTCTTC.

The chain carries TRBV6-5 and TRBJ1-4, with 10 bases matching TRBD1. The CDR3 contains 19 residues. V lost 0 bases, J lost 1 base, and 8 bases stayed unmatched. CDR1 is MNHEY, CDR2 SVGAGI, per germline. In DNA, the CDR3 is TGTGCCAGCAGTTACTCGATATGGCGGACAGGGGGAACTAATGAAAAACTGTTTTTT. Protein: CASSYSIWRTGGTNEKLFF.

This clonotype was seen repeatedly, ten times or more. This chain connects TRBV7-6 to TRBJ2-1, with D unresolved. CDR3 length: 12 residues. The germline V and J ends were trimmed by 2 bases and 5 bases, with 4 bases remaining between them. Per the germline V gene, CDR1 is SGHVS and CDR2 is FNYEAQ. This CDR3 is CASSLRDNEQFF. In DNA form, the CDR3 reads TGTGCCAGCAGCTTACGGGACAATGAGCAGTTCTTC.

This clonotype showed up many times. The V call is TRBV7-9, the J call TRBJ2-1, with 9 bases identical to TRBD2. Germline loops: CDR1 SEHNR, CDR2 FQNEAQ (reference sequence). The V segment lost 3 bases and the J segment 4 bases; nucleotides outside the gene matches: 7. The CDR3 has 16 amino acids. For the CDR3, the DNA is TGTGCCAGCAGCTTTGGCGGGGGGGCTAAATACAATGAGCAGTTCTTC. This codes for CASSFGGGAKYNEQFF.

The chain combines TRBV25-1 with TRBJ2-7; weak D call: TRBD1 (6 bases). Germline CDR1 is MGHDK and CDR2 is SYGVNS. The CDR3 has 13 residues. The ends were cut back, 2 bases at V and 2 bases at J, with 7 bases in the middle. The CDR3 protein is CASSEGQPYEQYF. The CDR3 DNA is TGTGCCAGCAGTGAAGGACAGCCCTACGAGCAGTACTTC.

This clonotype was counted at least ten times. The gene calls are TRBV12-3 or TRBV12-4 and TRBJ2-7; D is undetermined. CDR3 length: 11 residues. V was clipped by 5 bases and J by 3 bases, with 5 bases between them. The chain's CDR3 is CASSPDYEQYF. The CDR3 DNA reads as TGTGCCAGCAGTCCCGACTACGAGCAGTACTTC.

In this sample, this clonotype turned up a few times. The chain recombines TRBV7-2 with TRBJ2-7; D uncertain. Between the trimmed V and J ends, which lost 5 bases and 3 bases, there was a span of 8 bases. This CDR3 spans 12 amino acids. Germline CDR1 SGHTA, CDR2 FQGNSA. The CDR3 reads CASSPGYYEQYF. CDR3 DNA: TGTGCCAGCAGCCCCGGGTACTACGAGCAGTACTTC.

This clonotype was seen ten or more times. J is TRBJ2-3 and V is TRBV4-1, with D perhaps TRBD2 (7 bases). The CDR3 length is 17 residues. V gave up 2 bases and J gave up 1 base, with 16 bases separating them. CDR1 and CDR2 (germline): MGHRA, YSYEKL. CDR3 sequence: CASSQTIRGARTDTQYF. As DNA, the CDR3 is TGCGCCAGCAGCCAAACAATACGGGGGGCCCGCACAGATACGCAGTATTTT.

The genes are TRBV11-3 and TRBJ2-2, with D perhaps being TRBD1 or TRBD2 (5 bases each). Trimming stripped 5 bases from V and 4 bases from J, with 11 bases between. This CDR3 is 14 amino acids long. Germline V gene data show CDR1 as SGHNT and CDR2 as YENEEA. The DNA for the CDR3 is TGTGCCAGCAGCCCCCGGGACGGCACCGGGGAGCTGTTTTTT. Translating it yields CASSPRDGTGELFF.

V gene TRBV7-4 combines with J gene TRBJ2-1; 9 nucleotides line up with TRBD2. V was pared by 5 bases and J by 5 bases, with 10 bases of the junction left unmatched. This CDR3 region has 16 residues. Germline CDR1 is SGHVT and CDR2 is SQSDAQ. The CDR3 coding sequence is TGTGCCAGCAGCCAGAGGGCTAGCGGGGAAAACAATGAGCAGTTCTTC. This gives the protein CASSQRASGENNEQFF.

This clonotype appeared a few times. This chain joins TRBV6-5 and TRBJ1-1, with D perhaps matching TRBD1 (6 bases). Germline V CDR1 and CDR2: MNHEY, SVGAGI. CDR3 size: 15 residues. V lost 0 bases and J 2 bases, leaving 10 bases between the germline ends. The CDR3 region is CASSYSGTRNTEAFF. CDR3 nucleotides: TGTGCCAGCAGTTACTCCGGGACAAGAAACACTGAAGCTTTCTTT.

The table lists this clonotype with a few counts. The V and J genes are TRBV5-6 and TRBJ1-4, with TRBD1 identical over 9 bases. This CDR3 contains 15 residues. The J segment lost 5 bases and the V segment lost 0 bases, leaving 2 bases of the junction unmatched. Germline CDR1 reads SGHDT; CDR2 reads YYEEEE. The CDR3 DNA follows: TGTGCCAGCAGCTTGGGCGGACAGGGGAATGAAAAACTGTTTTTT. It translates to CASSLGGQGNEKLFF.

This clonotype was counted ten times or more. This sequence joins TRBV20-1 and TRBJ2-7; TRBD2 aligns across 11 bases. The V gene's germline CDR1 is DFQATT and CDR2 SNEGSKA (reference sequence). The CDR3 totals 15 residues. Trimming cost V 1 base and J 2 bases; bases outside gene matches: 4. In DNA form, the CDR3 reads TGCAGTGCTAGAGGGCTAGCGGGGGGTACCTACGAGCAGTACTTC. It is translated as CSARGLAGGTYEQYF.

The V and J genes are TRBV5-1 and TRBJ2-1; D is unclear. The germline CDR1 and CDR2 sequences are SGHRS and YFSETQ. The CDR3 is 10 residues long. V was pared by 2 bases and J by 9 bases, with 3 bases between. The CDR3 DNA reads as TGCGCCAGCAGCTTTCGTGAGCAGTTCTTC. It is translated as CASSFREQFF.

This clonotype was recorded at least ten times. The chain carries TRBV4-1 and TRBJ2-3, with 7 bases aligning to TRBD2. Germline CDR1 is MGHRA and CDR2 is YSYEKL. With 5 bases clipped from V and 4 bases from J, the junction kept 9 bases outside the gene matches. This CDR3 has 15 amino acids. CDR3 DNA sequence: TGCGCCAGCAGCGAAGGACTAGTTGTTTCAGATACGCAGTATTTT. Protein: CASSEGLVVSDTQYF.

This clonotype was counted many times. CDR3 sequence reads: CASSLAYASNTGELFF. CDR3 sequence (DNA): TGTGCCAGCAGCTTAGCGTATGCGTCGAACACCGGGGAGCTGTTTTTT. V and J are TRBV11-2 and TRBJ2-2; D remains unclear. Trimming removed 1 base from V and 0 bases from J, with 9 bases in between. The CDR3 is made up of 16 amino acids. The germline CDR1 and CDR2 sequences are SGHAT and FQNNGV.